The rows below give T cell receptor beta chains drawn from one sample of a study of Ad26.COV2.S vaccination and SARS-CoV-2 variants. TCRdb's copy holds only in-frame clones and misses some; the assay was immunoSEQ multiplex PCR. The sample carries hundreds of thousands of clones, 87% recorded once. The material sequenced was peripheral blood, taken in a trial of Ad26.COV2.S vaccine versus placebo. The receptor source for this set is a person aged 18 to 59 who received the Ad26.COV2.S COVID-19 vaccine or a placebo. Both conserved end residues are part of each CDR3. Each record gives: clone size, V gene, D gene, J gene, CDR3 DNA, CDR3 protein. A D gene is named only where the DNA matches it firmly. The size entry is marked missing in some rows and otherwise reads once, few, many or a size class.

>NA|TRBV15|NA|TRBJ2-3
TGTGCCACCAGCAGAGTGGCTAGTACGCAGTATTTT
CATSRVASTQYF
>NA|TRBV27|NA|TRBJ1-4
TGTGCCAGCAGTTCCCTCGGATCAACTAATGAAAAACTGTTTTTT
CASSSLGSTNEKLFF
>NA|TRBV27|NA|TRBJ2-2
TGTGCCACCCAGGGGCCGACCGGGGAGCTGTTTTTT
CATQGPTGELFF
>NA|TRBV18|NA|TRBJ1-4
TGTGCCAGCTCACCCAACTCACCCATTAGCGGTGAAAAACTGTTTTTT
CASSPNSPISGEKLFF
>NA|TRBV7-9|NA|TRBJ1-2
TGTGCCAGCAGCTTAGATCAGGCAGCTAACTATGGCTACACCTTC
CASSLDQAANYGYTF
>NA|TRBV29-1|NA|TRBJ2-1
TGCAGCGTTAACCGCTTAGGGGGGCATGACAATGAGCAGTTCTTC
CSVNRLGGHDNEQFF
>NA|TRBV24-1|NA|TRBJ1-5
TGTGCCACCAGTGATGCCAGGGCCAATCAGCCCCAGCATTTT
CATSDARANQPQHF
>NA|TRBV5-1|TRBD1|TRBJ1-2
TGCGCCAGCAGCTCGGGACAGGGATCGGTCTATGGCTACACCTTC
CASSSGQGSVYGYTF
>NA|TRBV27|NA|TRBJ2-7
TGTGCCGGCGGTTGGGGGTTTTCTTTTAACTACGAGCAGTACTTC
CAGGWGFSFNYEQYF
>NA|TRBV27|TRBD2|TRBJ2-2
TGTGCCAGCAGTTTATTTGGGCCACTAGCGGGGATTGACACCGGGGAGCTGTTTTTT
CASSLFGPLAGIDTGELFF
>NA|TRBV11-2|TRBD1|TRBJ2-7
TGTGCCAGCACCTATTCGTATGGGACAGGGGCCTACGAGCAGTACTTC
CASTYSYGTGAYEQYF
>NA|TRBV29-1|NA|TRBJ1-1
TGCAGCGTTCACAGGGCTAACACTGAAGCTTTCTTT
CSVHRANTEAFF
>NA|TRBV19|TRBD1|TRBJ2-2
TGTGCCAGTAGTCCCCTGGACAGGGGGCTCACCGGGGAGCTGTTTTTT
CASSPLDRGLTGELFF
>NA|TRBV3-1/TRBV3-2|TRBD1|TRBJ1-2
TGTGCCAGCAGCCCGGGACAGACCTATGGCTACACCTTC
CASSPGQTYGYTF
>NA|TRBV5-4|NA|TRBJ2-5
TGTGCCAGCAGCCCCCGTTACCCCCAAGAGACCCAGTACTTC
CASSPRYPQETQYF
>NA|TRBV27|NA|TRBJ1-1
TGTGCCAGCAGAATTTCCCTGAACACTGAAGCTTTCTTT
CASRISLNTEAFF
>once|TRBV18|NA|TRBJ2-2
TGTGCCAGCTCACCGACGGAGAGGCGGACCACCGGGGAGCTGTTTTTT
CASSPTERRTTGELFF
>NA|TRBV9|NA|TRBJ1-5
TGTGCCAGCAGCGTAGCGGGAAATCAGCCCCAGCATTTT
CASSVAGNQPQHF
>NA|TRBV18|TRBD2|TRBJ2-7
TGTGCCAGCTCACCCCGACTAGCGGGGACCCGAAACTACGAGCAGTACTTC
CASSPRLAGTRNYEQYF
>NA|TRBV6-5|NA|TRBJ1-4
TGTGCCAGCAGACAGGATGAAATGGGAAAACTGTTTTTT
CASRQDEMGKLFF
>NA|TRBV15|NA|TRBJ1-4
TGTGCCACCAGCAGAGGACAGATTAATGAAAAACTGTTTTTT
CATSRGQINEKLFF
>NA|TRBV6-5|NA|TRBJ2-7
TGTGCCAGCAGTTACGGGGGAGGGGGCTCCTACGAGCAGTACTTC
CASSYGGGGSYEQYF
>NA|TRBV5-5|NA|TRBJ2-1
TGTGCCAGCAGCTTGGGACTCCCCAATGAGCAGTTCTTC
CASSLGLPNEQFF
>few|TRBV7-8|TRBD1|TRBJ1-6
TGTGCCAGCAGCTTCCCGGAGGGGGCGCCCCTCCACTTT
CASSFPEGAPLHF
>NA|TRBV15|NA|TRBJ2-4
TGTGCCACCAGCAGAGTTGGGAGGGGGGTAAACATTCAGTACTTC
CATSRVGRGVNIQYF
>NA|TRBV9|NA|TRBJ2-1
TGTGCCAGCAGCGTAGGGGATCCTCCCTATGAGCAGTTCTTC
CASSVGDPPYEQFF
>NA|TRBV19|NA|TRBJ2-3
TGTGCCAGTAGTAGGCTGGGAAGGGTGACAGATACGCAGTATTTT
CASSRLGRVTDTQYF
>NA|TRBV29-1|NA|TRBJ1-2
TGCAGCGTTGCGGCAGTTAACTATGGCTACACCTTC
CSVAAVNYGYTF
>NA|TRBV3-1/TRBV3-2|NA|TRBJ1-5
TGTGCCAGCAGCCAAGGGCCGGTATATAGCAATCAGCCCCAGCATTTT
CASSQGPVYSNQPQHF
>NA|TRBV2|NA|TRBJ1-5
TGTGCCACTCGGGCGGGAAGCAATCAGCCCCAGCATTTT
CATRAGSNQPQHF
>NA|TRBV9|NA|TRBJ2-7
TGTGCCAGCAGCGTAGGAGGAGGGGGCACAGGCGAGCAGTACTTC
CASSVGGGGTGEQYF
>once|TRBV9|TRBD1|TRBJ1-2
TGTGCCAGCAGCGCTCAACCAGGGGGTGGGTATGGCTACACCTTC
CASSAQPGGGYGYTF
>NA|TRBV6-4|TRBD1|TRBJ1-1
TGTGCCAGCAGTGTTAACAGGGGGAACACTGAAGCTTTCTTT
CASSVNRGNTEAFF
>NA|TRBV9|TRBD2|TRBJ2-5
TGTGCCAGCAGCGTATTCGGGCTAGCGGGGGATGAGACCCAGTACTTC
CASSVFGLAGDETQYF
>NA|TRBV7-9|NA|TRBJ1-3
TGTGCCAGCAGCTTAGCCCCCCCAGGTTACCCCTCTGGAAACACCATATATTTT
CASSLAPPGYPSGNTIYF
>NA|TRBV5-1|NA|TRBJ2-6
TGCGCCAGCCGGGTTGGCTCTGGGGCCAACGTCCTGACTTTC
CASRVGSGANVLTF
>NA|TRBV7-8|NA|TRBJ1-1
TGTGCCAGCAGCTTAGAGGGGGGTCACACTGAAGCTTTCTTT
CASSLEGGHTEAFF
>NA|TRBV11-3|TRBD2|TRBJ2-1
TGTGCCAGCAGCCTGATGGGGGGGAGCTCCTACAATGAGCAGTTCTTC
CASSLMGGSSYNEQFF
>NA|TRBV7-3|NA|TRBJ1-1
TGTGCCAGCAGCTGGAGAGCGGGGACTGAAGCTTTCTTT
CASSWRAGTEAFF
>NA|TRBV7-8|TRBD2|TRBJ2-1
TGTGCCAGCAGTAACCCTAGCGGGGCGACCTACAATGAGCAGTTCTTC
CASSNPSGATYNEQFF
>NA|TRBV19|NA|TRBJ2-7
TGTGCCAGTAGTATAGTTGCCAGCTCCTACGAGCAGTACTTC
CASSIVASSYEQYF
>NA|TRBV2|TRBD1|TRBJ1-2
TGTGCCAGCAGTTTGCGCCATCCGAGATCGGGACAGACCATTGTTTATGGCTACACCTTC
CASSLRHPRSGQTIVYGYTF
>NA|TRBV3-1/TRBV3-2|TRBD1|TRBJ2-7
TGTGCCAGCAGCCCGGGACAGGGGTTTTACGAGCAGTACTTC
CASSPGQGFYEQYF
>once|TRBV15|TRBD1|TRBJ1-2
TGTGCCACCAGCACCGAACCCCTAGCCGCGACAGGGGGCCGGGGCTACACCTTC
CATSTEPLAATGGRGYTF
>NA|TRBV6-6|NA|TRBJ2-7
TGTGCCAGCAGGAACCAAAACACAGGGCACGAGCAGTACTTC
CASRNQNTGHEQYF
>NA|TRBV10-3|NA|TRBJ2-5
TGTGCCATACGACAGGGTACGGGAGAAGAGACCCAGTACTTC
CAIRQGTGEETQYF
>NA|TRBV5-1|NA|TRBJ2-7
TGCGCCAGCAGCTTGGAAGCACAGGTCTACGAGCAGTACTTC
CASSLEAQVYEQYF
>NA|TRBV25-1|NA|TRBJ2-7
TGTGCCAGCAGTGCATCAGGTTACGAGCAGTACTTC
CASSASGYEQYF
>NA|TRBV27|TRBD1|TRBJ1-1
TGTGCCAGCAGCCTGACAGGGGGCAACACTGAAGCTTTCTTT
CASSLTGGNTEAFF